Below, 11 T cell receptor beta chains from the same sample are listed, as sequenced in a study of T cells after yellow fever vaccination. TCRdb reprocessed the 5' RACE reads via MiXCR and lists one record per CDR3 protein. Of under 200,000 distinct CDR3 sequences in the sample, roughly 11% were seen once. This sample comprised CD8+ T cells sorted from PBMCs, obtained 15 days after the yellow fever booster vaccination. The receptors come from a man aged 18 to 29 who received the YFV17D yellow fever vaccine.

This clonotype has a handful of counts. The V gene is TRBV27, the J gene TRBJ2-2, with TRBD2 matching over 8 bases. J lost 4 bases, V lost 5 bases, and 9 bases had no gene match. Germline loops: CDR1 MNHEY, CDR2 SMNVEV (reference sequence). This CDR3 has 16 amino acids. CDR3 amino acids: CASSPWRGESTGELFF. CDR3 nucleotide sequence: TGTGCCAGCAGTCCGTGGCGGGGGGAAAGCACCGGGGAGCTGTTTTTT.

There are a few counts of this clonotype. V gene TRBV20-1 combines with J gene TRBJ1-2; a weak D match, TRBD1 (5 bases). Germline CDR1 and CDR2: DFQATT and SNEGSKA (reference sequence). V was shortened by 0 bases and J by 4 bases, with 15 bases between the two germline ends. The CDR3 consists of 15 residues. In nucleotides, the CDR3 is TGCAGTGCTAGAGAAAGGGCAGGGTCGCGCTATGGCTACACCTTC. Protein: CSARERAGSRYGYTF.

V and J are TRBV12-5 and TRBJ1-2; D gene ambiguous. V was trimmed by 1 base and J by 4 bases, leaving 16 bases between them. The CDR3 is 16 amino acids. Germline CDR1 reads LGHNT; CDR2 reads FRNRAP. The CDR3: CASGLAESFNSYGYTF. As DNA, the CDR3 is TGTGCTAGTGGTTTGGCAGAGTCCTTTAACAGCTATGGCTACACCTTC.

The chain carries TRBV12-3 or TRBV12-4 and TRBJ1-2; tentatively, D is TRBD1 (6 bases). V was trimmed by 5 bases and J by 2 bases, leaving 15 bases between them. CDR3 length: 15 amino acids. The CDR3 nucleotides read TGTGCCAGCAGTCACCAAGGGGGAGCCAACTATGGCTACACCTTC. Encoded protein: CASSHQGGANYGYTF.

The rearrangement uses TRBV10-3 and TRBJ1-4, with D hard to call. Germline V gives CDR1 ENHRY, CDR2 SYGVKD. Trimming removed 11 bases at V and 5 bases at J, with 12 bases between. This CDR3 is built from 12 residues. The CDR3 protein is CAEDGFNEKLFF. CDR3 bases: TGTGCCGAGGACGGCTTCAATGAAAAACTGTTTTTT.

This clonotype has a handful of counts. The rearrangement links TRBV4-3 to TRBJ2-5; either TRBD1 or TRBD2 may supply D (5 bases each). The ends were cut back, 4 bases at V and 1 base at J, with 13 bases in the middle. This CDR3 comprises 15 residues. Looked up from germline, CDR1 is LGHNA and CDR2 is YSLEER. The CDR3 nucleotides are TGCGCCAGCAGCCCACGGGGCGGTCCCCAAGAGACCCAGTACTTC. Translating it yields CASSPRGGPQETQYF.

The CDR3 here is CASSPPGRVSSYEQYF. For the CDR3, the DNA is TGTGCCAGCTCACCACCGGGAAGGGTAAGCTCCTACGAGCAGTACTTC. The rearrangement uses TRBV18 and TRBJ2-7; no firm D call. In germline, CDR1 is KGHSH, CDR2 LQKENI. This CDR3 has 16 amino acids. V was cut by 0 bases and J by 0 bases, with 12 bases left in between.

This clonotype was observed a few times. This chain joins TRBV7-9 and TRBJ1-1; 8 bases are shared with TRBD1. CDR1 is SEHNR, CDR2 FQNEAQ, per germline (reference sequence). This CDR3 is built from 14 residues. V was clipped by 6 bases and J by 8 bases; unmatched bases: 11. CDR3 region: CASRRPGTGSEAFF. The CDR3 DNA reads TGTGCCAGCAGGAGACCCGGGACAGGTTCGGAAGCTTTCTTT.

This clonotype was detected a few times. The genes are TRBV7-9 and TRBJ1-4; D is unclear. Germline CDR1 and CDR2: SEHNR and FQNEAQ (reference sequence). V lost 1 base and J lost 7, with 4 bases in between. This CDR3 comprises 12 residues. CDR3 sequence reads: CASSLDLEKLFF. CDR3 sequence (DNA): TGTGCCAGCAGCTTAGACCTTGAAAAACTGTTTTTT.

The J gene is TRBJ2-3, the V gene TRBV6-2 or TRBV6-3; 12 nucleotides match TRBD2. The CDR3 totals 16 residues. J gave up 0 bases and V 5 bases, and 3 bases lay outside the gene matches. Per the germline V gene, CDR1 is MNHEY and CDR2 is SVGEGT. The CDR3 here is CASSPSGGASTDTQYF. The DNA of the CDR3 is TGTGCCAGCAGTCCTAGCGGGGGGGCTAGCACAGATACGCAGTATTTT.

This clonotype was seen at least ten times. The rearrangement uses TRBV27 and TRBJ2-3, with D tentatively TRBD2 (6 bases). Germline V gene data show CDR1 as MNHEY and CDR2 as SMNVEV (reference sequence). The V end was cut by 7 bases, the J end by 4 bases, with 15 bases between. This CDR3 comprises 14 residues. The CDR3 nucleotides read TGTGCCAGCATGGCCCTAGCGAAGCCAGATACGCAGTATTTT. Translation: CASMALAKPDTQYF.